In its sample, the clone carrying this T cell receptor beta chain was seen once. Its antigen is currently unknown. This sample was taken from a study of cytomegalovirus exposure and HLA in healthy donors. Whole-study results and caveats: There were 150 to 200 TCR beta chains listed as cytomegalovirus-associated. Specific recognition of CMV antigens was confirmed in vitro for a few chains (all CMV-associated). Both high specificity and high sensitivity reportedly marked the classifier's diagnosis of cytomegalovirus status.

While the first cohort had some 700 subjects, the donors belonged to the separate validation cohort of over a hundred subjects. Sequenced by immunoSEQ multiplex PCR; TCRdb stores in-frame clones only, minus some. This sample has 89,000 or so clones, with under 95% found just once. This receptor was taken from a woman aged 30 to 39 in good health and CMV-seropositive. Sequenced material: PBMCs.

CDR3 region: CASSLVRGEKLFF. CDR3 in DNA: TGCGCCAGCAGCTTGGTTAGGGGAGAAAAACTGTTTTTT. V and J are TRBV5-1 and TRBJ1-4, with D possibly matching TRBD1 (5 bases). Germline loops: CDR1 SGHRS, CDR2 YFSETQ. V dropped 0 bases and J dropped 8 bases, with 8 bases sitting between them. The CDR3 extends over 13 amino acids.